The rows below give T cell receptor beta chains drawn from one sample of a study of T cells after yellow fever vaccination. TCRdb reanalysed the 5' RACE reads using MiXCR and keeps one entry per CDR3 protein. The sample holds nearly 300,000 distinct CDR3 sequences, approximately 10% seen once. The specimen was CD4+ T cells sorted from PBMCs, collected 5 days after the yellow fever booster vaccination. The receptors were sampled from a man aged 18 to 29 who received the YFV17D yellow fever vaccine. Both conserved end residues are part of each CDR3. The order of the fields is D gene, V gene, J gene, clone size, CDR3 protein, CDR3 DNA. D genes are given only for firm matches. Not all rows give a size; the values are once, few, many and, for expanded clones, a class.

>TRBD1|TRBV6-2/TRBV6-3|TRBJ2-1|many
CASSYLDRGAYNEQFF
TGTGCCAGCAGTTACTTGGACAGGGGAGCCTACAATGAGCAGTTCTTC
>TRBD1|TRBV12-3/TRBV12-4|TRBJ1-1|.
CASSYHRGNTEAFF
TGTGCCAGCAGTTACCACAGGGGGAACACTGAAGCTTTCTTT
>.|TRBV10-3|TRBJ1-2|many
CAISETQGTYGYTF
TGTGCCATCAGTGAGACACAGGGCACCTATGGCTACACCTTC
>.|TRBV5-1|TRBJ1-4|.
CASSPTAGGLREKLFF
TGCGCCAGCAGCCCCACGGCGGGGGGTCTTCGAGAAAAACTGTTTTTT
>.|TRBV24-1|TRBJ2-5|many
CATSDDTRVQETQYF
TGTGCCACCAGTGATGACACCAGGGTCCAAGAGACCCAGTACTTC
>.|TRBV7-2|TRBJ1-4|many
CASSSPFNEKLFF
TGTGCCAGCAGTTCGCCTTTTAATGAAAAACTGTTTTTT
>TRBD2|TRBV20-1|TRBJ2-3|many
CSASPGLFLDTQYF
TGCAGTGCTAGTCCGGGACTATTCTTGGATACGCAGTATTTT
>.|TRBV4-2|TRBJ1-4|.
CASSQETGVGEKLFF
TGTGCCAGCAGCCAAGAAACGGGGGTAGGGGAAAAACTGTTTTTT
>.|TRBV6-5|TRBJ1-3|.
CASSKKRDTFSGNTIYF
TGTGCCAGCAGTAAGAAACGGGACACCTTCTCTGGAAACACCATATATTTT
>.|TRBV12-3/TRBV12-4|TRBJ1-1|few
CASSSLLGMNTEAFF
TGTGCCAGCAGTTCCCTACTGGGAATGAACACTGAAGCTTTCTTT
>TRBD1|TRBV3-1|TRBJ2-7|few
CASSQGPTGGYEQYF
TGTGCCAGCAGCCAAGGCCCCACAGGGGGCTACGAGCAGTACTTC
>.|TRBV3-1|TRBJ1-2|few
CASSQDRQSGYTF
TGTGCCAGCAGCCAAGATCGTCAAAGCGGCTACACCTTC
>.|TRBV12-3/TRBV12-4|TRBJ2-3|many
CASCHRPTTDTQYF
TGTGCCAGCTGCCACCGGCCCACCACAGATACGCAGTATTTT
>TRBD2|TRBV4-2|TRBJ2-3|.
CASSPKRGGPDTQYF
TGTGCCAGCAGCCCGAAGCGGGGGGGCCCAGATACGCAGTATTTT
>.|TRBV18|TRBJ2-3|few
CASSPLAKADTQYF
TGTGCCAGCTCACCACTTGCTAAAGCAGATACGCAGTATTTT
>.|TRBV12-3/TRBV12-4|TRBJ1-5|many
CASSPGVLPGQPQHF
TGTGCCAGCAGTCCCGGCGTCCTCCCGGGACAGCCCCAGCATTTT
>.|TRBV24-1|TRBJ2-3|many
CATSDPRPTDTQYF
TGTGCCACCAGTGATCCTCGACCGACAGATACGCAGTATTTT
>TRBD1|TRBV19|TRBJ2-4|few
CASRGQAVAKNIQYF
TGTGCCAGTAGGGGACAGGCAGTAGCCAAAAACATTCAGTACTTC
>.|TRBV19|TRBJ1-5|few
CASSTDRFNQPQHF
TGTGCCAGTAGTACCGACAGGTTCAATCAGCCCCAGCATTTT
>.|TRBV12-3/TRBV12-4|TRBJ1-5|many
CASTQPGSWQPQHF
TGTGCCAGCACCCAACCGGGGTCTTGGCAGCCCCAGCATTTT
>.|TRBV9|TRBJ2-7|many
CASSVGGGTSSYEQYF
TGTGCCAGCAGCGTAGGAGGAGGCACGAGCTCCTACGAGCAGTACTTC
>.|TRBV2|TRBJ2-3|.
CASSPSGTSEPDTQYF
TGTGCCAGCAGCCCTTCCGGGACATCGGAGCCAGATACGCAGTATTTT
>.|TRBV7-2|TRBJ2-5|.
CASTKDGSGETQYF
TGTGCCAGCACCAAAGATGGTTCAGGAGAGACCCAGTACTTC
>TRBD1|TRBV24-1|TRBJ2-3|few
CATSGTGGVDTQYF
TGTGCCACCTCCGGGACAGGGGGTGTAGATACGCAGTATTTT
>.|TRBV7-2|TRBJ2-1|few
CASSLGGYPGNEQFF
TGTGCCAGCAGCTTAGGAGGCTACCCCGGCAATGAGCAGTTCTTC
>.|TRBV7-3|TRBJ1-1|many
CASSNSGLSPTEAFF
TGTGCCAGCAGCAACTCTGGGTTAAGCCCCACTGAAGCTTTCTTT
>.|TRBV12-3/TRBV12-4|TRBJ2-2|many
CASGDPGHRNTGELFF
TGTGCCAGCGGCGATCCGGGACACAGAAACACCGGGGAGCTGTTTTTT
>.|TRBV7-2|TRBJ1-5|few
CASSLVGLGNQPQHF
TGTGCCAGCAGCTTAGTCGGTTTGGGCAATCAGCCCCAGCATTTT
>TRBD1|TRBV7-9|TRBJ2-2|few
CASSLTGETGELFF
TGTGCCAGCAGCTTAACAGGGGAGACCGGGGAGCTGTTTTTT